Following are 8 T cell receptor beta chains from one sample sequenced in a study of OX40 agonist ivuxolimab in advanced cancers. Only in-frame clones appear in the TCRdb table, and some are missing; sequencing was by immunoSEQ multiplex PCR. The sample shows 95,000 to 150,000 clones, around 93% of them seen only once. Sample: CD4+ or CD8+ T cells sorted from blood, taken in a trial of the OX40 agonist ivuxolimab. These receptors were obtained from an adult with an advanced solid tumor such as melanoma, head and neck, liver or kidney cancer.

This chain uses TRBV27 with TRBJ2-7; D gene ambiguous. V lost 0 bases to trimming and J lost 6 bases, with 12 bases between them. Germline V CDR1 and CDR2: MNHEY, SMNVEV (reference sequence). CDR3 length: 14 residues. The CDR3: CASSLSRVGGEQYF. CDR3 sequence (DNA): TGTGCCAGCAGTTTATCTCGGGTGGGCGGCGAGCAGTACTTC.

The CDR3 is CASRGGEWTEAFF. CDR3 coding DNA: TGTGCCAGCAGGGGGGGGGAGTGGACTGAAGCTTTCTTT. The V and J genes are TRBV25-1 and TRBJ1-1; possibly TRBD1 for D (5 bases). The CDR3 consists of 13 residues. V shed 6 bases and J shed 5 bases, with 13 bases lying between them. CDR1 is MGHDK and CDR2 is SYGVNS in the germline V gene.

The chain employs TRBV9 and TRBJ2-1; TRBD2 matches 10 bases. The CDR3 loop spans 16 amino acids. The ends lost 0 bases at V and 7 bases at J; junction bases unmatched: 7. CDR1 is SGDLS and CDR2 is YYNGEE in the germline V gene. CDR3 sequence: CASSVDLAGVANEQFF. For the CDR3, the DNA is TGTGCCAGCAGCGTAGATCTAGCGGGAGTTGCTAATGAGCAGTTCTTC.

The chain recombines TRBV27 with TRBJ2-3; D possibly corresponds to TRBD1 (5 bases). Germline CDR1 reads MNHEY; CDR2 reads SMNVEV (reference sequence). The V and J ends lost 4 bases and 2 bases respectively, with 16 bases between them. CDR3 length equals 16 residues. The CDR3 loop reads CASSSPNQGNTDTQYF. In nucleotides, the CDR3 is TGTGCCAGCAGTTCCCCAAACCAGGGAAACACAGATACGCAGTATTTT.

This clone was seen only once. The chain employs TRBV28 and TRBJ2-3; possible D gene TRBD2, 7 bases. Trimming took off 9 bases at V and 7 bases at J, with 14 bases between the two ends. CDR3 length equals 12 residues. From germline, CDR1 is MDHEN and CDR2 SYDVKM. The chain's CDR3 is CASGGGLNTQYF. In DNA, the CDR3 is TGTGCCAGTGGGGGGGGGCTGAATACGCAGTATTTT.

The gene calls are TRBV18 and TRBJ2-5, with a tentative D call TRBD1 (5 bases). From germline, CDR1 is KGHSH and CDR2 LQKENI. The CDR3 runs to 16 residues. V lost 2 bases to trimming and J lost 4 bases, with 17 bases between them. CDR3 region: CASSPMRQGVTETQYF. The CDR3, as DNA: TGTGCCAGCTCACCAATGCGTCAGGGTGTGACAGAGACCCAGTACTTC.

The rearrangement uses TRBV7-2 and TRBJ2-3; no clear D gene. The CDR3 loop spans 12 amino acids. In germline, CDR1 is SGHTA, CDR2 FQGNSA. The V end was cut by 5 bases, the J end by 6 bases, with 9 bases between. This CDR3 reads CASSPPRDTQYF. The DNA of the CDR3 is TGTGCCAGCAGCCCGCCCCGGGATACGCAGTATTTT.

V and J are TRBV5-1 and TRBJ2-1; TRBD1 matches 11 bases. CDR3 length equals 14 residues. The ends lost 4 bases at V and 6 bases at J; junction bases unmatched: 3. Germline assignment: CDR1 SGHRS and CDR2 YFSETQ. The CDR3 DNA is TGCGCCAGCAGCGTGGGGACAGGGGGCAATGAGCAGTTCTTC. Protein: CASSVGTGGNEQFF.